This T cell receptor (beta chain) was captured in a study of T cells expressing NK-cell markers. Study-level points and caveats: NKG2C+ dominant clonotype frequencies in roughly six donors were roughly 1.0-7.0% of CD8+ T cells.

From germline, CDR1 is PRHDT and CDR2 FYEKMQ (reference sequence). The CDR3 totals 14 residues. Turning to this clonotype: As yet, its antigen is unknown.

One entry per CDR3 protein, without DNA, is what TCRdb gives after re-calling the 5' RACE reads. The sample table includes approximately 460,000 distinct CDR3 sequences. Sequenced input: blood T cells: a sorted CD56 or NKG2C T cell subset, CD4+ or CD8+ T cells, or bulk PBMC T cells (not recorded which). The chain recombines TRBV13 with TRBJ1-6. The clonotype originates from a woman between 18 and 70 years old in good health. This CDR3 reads CASSPLARNSPLHF.